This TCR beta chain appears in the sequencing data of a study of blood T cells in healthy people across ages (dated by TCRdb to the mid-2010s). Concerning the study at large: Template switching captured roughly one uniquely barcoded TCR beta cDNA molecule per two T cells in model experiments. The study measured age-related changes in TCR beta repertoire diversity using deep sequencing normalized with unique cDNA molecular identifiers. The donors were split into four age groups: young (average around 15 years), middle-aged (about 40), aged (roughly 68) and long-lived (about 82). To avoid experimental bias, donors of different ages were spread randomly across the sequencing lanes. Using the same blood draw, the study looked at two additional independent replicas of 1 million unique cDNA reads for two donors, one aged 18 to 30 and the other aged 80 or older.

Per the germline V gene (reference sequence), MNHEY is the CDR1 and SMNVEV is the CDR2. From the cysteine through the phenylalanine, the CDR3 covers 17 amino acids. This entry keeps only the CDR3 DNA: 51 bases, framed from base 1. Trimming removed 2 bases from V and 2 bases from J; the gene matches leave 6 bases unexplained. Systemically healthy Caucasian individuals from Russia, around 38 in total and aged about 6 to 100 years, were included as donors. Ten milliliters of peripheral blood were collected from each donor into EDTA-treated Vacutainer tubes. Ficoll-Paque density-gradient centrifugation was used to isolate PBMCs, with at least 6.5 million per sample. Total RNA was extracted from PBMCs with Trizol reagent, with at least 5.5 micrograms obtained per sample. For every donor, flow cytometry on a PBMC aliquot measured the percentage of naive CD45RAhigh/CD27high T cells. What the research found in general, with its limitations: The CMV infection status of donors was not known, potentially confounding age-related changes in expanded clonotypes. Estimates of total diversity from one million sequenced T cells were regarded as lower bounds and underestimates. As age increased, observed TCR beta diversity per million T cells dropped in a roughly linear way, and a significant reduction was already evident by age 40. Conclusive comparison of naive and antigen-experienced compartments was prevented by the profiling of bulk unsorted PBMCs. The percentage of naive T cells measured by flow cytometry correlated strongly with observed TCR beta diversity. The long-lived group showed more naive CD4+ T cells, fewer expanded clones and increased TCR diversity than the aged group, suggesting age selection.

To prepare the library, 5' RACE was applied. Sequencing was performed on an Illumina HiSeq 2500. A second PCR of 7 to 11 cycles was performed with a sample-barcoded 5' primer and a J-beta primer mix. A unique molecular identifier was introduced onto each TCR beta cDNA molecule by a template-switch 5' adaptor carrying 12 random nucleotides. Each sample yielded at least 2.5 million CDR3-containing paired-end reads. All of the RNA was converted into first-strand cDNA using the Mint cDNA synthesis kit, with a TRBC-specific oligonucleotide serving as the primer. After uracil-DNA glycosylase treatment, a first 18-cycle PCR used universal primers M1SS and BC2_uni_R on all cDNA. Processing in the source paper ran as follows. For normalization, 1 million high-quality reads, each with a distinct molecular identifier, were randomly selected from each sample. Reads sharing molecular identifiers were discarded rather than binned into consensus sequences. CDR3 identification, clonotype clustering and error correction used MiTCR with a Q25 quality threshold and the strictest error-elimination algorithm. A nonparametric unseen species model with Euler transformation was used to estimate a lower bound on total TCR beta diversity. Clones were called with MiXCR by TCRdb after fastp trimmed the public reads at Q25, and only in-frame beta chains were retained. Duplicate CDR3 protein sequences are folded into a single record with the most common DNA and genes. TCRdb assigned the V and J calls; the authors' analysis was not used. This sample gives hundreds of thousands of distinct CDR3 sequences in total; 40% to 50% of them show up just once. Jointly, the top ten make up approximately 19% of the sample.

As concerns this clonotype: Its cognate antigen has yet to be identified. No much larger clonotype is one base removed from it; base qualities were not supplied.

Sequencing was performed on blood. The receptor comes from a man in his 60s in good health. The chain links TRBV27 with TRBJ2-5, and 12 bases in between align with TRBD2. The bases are TGTGCCAGCAGTTTAAGGCCCGGACTAGCGGGGCAAGAGACCCAGTACTTC. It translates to CASSLRPGLAGQETQYF.